This entry describes one T cell receptor (beta chain). The sample is drawn from a study of blood T cell repertoires in COVID-19. Only in-frame clones appear in the TCRdb table, and some are missing; sequencing was by immunoSEQ multiplex PCR. Here the sample spans about 240,000 clones, about nine tenths being singletons. Enrolled through a virtual design, the participants were between roughly 18 and 95 years of age and came from around 25 US areas. Sequencing was done on a sample of PBMCs or T cells enriched from blood (not recorded which). The receptor was isolated from a woman aged 30 to 39 with acute COVID-19.

The CDR3 DNA follows: TGTGCCAGCAGCGCCGGGACAGATAACTATGGCTACACCTTC. Translating it yields CASSAGTDNYGYTF. The chain combines TRBV7-8 with TRBJ1-2; TRBD1 matches at 7 bases. CDR3 length: 14 amino acids. With V trimmed by 5 bases and J by 1 base, 4 bases remained unmatched. CDR1 and CDR2 from the germline V gene are SGHVS and FQNEAQ.